Sequencing of this TCR beta chain was carried out in a study of blood T cell repertoires in COVID-19. For the study at large: Both acute and convalescent COVID-19 samples were obtained from the United States, Italy and Spain. Nucleic acid was either cDNA or gDNA, and it came from T cells, B-cell-depleted T cells, or PBMCs.

Original data processing: Amplification with reference gene primers provided the estimates of nucleated cell counts. Measured with immunoSEQ multiplex PCR; TCRdb has only the in-frame clones, and not every one. The V and J calls and clone size were taken over from that table, and D and trimming were inferred from the DNA. Of 44,000 or so clones in the sample, 65% to 85% are singletons; the top ten hold approximately 8%. This CDR3 comprises 15 residues. Trimming pared 4 bases from V and 1 base from J, leaving 11 bases between. Germline values: CDR1 SGHRS, CDR2 YFSETQ. The chain uses TRBV5-1 and TRBJ2-2; possible D gene TRBD1, 6 bases. The sequenced sample was peripheral blood. The TCR was taken from an elderly man in a cohort sampled during active COVID-19. The CDR3 reads CASSPGQRNTGELFF. DNA of the CDR3: TGCGCCAGCAGCCCTGGACAGAGGAACACCGGGGAGCTGTTTTTT.